The clone carrying this T cell receptor beta chain showed up just a few times. This sample was included in a study of blood T cell repertoires in COVID-19. In the original workflow: Counts of nucleated cells, estimated from reference gene primer amplification, were obtained. Some clones are missing from TCRdb's copy, which holds only in-frame ones; the method was immunoSEQ multiplex PCR. V, J and clone size are those of that table, while D and trimming were read from the DNA. The data hold about 260,000 clones, with roughly 83% observed a single time. This CDR3 is built from 13 residues. V gave up 7 bases and J gave up 5 bases, with 14 bases separating them. CDR1 LNHDA and CDR2 SQIVND come from the germline V gene (reference sequence). Which cohort a participant joined came from the clinical history participants gave. Recovered status applied to Cohort 3 donors who had two consecutive negative PCRs. It also applied to those with clearance or with symptom resolution.

This chain joins TRBV19 and TRBJ1-1; D remains ambiguous. This clonotype was obtained from a woman aged 45-60 years who had recovered from COVID-19. What was sequenced was PBMCs or T cells enriched from blood (not recorded which). The CDR3 region has the DNA TGTGCCAGTATGAGGGCTGGTGGTACTGAAGCTTTCTTT. Translating it yields CASMRAGGTEAFF.